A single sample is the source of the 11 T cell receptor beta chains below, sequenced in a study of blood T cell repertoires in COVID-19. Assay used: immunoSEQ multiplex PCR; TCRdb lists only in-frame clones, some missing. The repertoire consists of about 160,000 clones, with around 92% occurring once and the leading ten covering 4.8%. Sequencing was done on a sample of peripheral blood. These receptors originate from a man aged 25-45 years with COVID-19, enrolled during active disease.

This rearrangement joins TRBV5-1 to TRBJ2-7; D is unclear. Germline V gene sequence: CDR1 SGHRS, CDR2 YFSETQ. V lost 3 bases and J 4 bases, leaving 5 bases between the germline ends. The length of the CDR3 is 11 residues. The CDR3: CASSSRYEQYF. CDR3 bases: TGCGCCAGCAGCTCCAGGTACGAGCAGTACTTC.

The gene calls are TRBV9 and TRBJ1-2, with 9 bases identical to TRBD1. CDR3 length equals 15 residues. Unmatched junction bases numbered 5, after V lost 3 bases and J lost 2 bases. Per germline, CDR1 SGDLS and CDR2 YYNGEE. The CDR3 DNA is TGTGCCAGCAGCGCCGCCGGGACAGGGAACTATGGCTACACCTTC. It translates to CASSAAGTGNYGYTF.

The CDR3 sequence: CSVVTGSTQYF. CDR3 sequence (DNA): TGCAGCGTGGTGACAGGGTCTACGCAGTATTTT. V is TRBV29-1 and J is TRBJ2-3, with TRBD1 identical over 7 bases. Germline V gene sequence: CDR1 SQVTM, CDR2 ANQGSEA. CDR3 length equals 11 residues. Unmatched junction bases numbered 5, after V lost 6 bases and J lost 8 bases.

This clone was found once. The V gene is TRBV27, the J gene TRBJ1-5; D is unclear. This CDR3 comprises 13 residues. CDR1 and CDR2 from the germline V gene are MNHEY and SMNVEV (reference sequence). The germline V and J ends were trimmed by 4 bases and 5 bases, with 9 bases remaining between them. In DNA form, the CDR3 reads TGTGCCAGCAGTTCTTACATTGATCAGCCCCAGCATTTT. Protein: CASSSYIDQPQHF.

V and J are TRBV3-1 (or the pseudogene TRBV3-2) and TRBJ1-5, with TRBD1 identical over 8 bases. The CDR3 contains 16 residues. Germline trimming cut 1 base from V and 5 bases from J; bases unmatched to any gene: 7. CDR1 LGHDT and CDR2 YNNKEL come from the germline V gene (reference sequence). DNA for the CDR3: TGTGCCAGCAGCCAAGCAAGACAGGGGATCGATCAGCCCCAGCATTTT. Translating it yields CASSQARQGIDQPQHF.

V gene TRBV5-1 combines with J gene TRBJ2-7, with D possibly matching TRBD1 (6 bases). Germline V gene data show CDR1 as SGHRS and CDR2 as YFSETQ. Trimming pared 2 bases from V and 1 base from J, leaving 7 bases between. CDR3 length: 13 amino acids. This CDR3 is CASSLQGSYEQYF. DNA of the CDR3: TGCGCCAGCAGCTTACAGGGATCCTACGAGCAGTACTTC. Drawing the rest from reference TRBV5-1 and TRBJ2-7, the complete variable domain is KAGVTQTPRYLIKTRGQQVTLSCSPISGHRSVSWYQQTPGQGLQFLFEYFSETQRNKGNFPGRFSGRQFSNSRSEMNVSTLELGDSALYLCASSLQGSYEQYFGPGTRLTVT.

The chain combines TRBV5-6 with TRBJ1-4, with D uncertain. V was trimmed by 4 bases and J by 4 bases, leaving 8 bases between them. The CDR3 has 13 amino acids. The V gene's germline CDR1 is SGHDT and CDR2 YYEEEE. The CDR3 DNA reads TGTGCCAGCAGCGAAAACTTTAATGAAAAACTGTTTTTT. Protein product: CASSENFNEKLFF.

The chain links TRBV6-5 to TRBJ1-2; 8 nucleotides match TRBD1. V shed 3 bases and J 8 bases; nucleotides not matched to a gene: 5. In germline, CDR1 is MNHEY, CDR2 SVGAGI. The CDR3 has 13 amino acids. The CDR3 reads CASSYQGAAGYTF. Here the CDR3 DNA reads TGTGCCAGCAGTTATCAGGGGGCGGCCGGCTACACCTTC.

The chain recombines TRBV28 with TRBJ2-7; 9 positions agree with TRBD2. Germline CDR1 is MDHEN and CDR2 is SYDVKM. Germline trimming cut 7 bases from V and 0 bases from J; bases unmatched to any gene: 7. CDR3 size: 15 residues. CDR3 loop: CASTLAGTSSYEQYF. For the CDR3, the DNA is TGTGCCAGCACCCTAGCGGGAACCAGCTCCTACGAGCAGTACTTC.

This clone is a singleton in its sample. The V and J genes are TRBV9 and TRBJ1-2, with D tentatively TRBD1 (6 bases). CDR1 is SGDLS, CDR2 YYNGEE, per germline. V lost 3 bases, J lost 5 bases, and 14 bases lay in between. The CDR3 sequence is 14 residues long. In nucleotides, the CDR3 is TGTGCCAGCAGCGCGGGTGACAGGTCTTATGGCTACACCTTC. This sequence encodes CASSAGDRSYGYTF.

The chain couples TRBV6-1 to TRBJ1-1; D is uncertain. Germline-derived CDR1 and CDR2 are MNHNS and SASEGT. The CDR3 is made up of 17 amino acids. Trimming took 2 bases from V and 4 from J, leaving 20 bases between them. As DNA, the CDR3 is TGTGCCAGCAGTGAATGGGTCAGCCGTCTGACTTTCACTGAAGCTTTCTTT. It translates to CASSEWVSRLTFTEAFF.